The entry below gives a single T cell receptor (beta chain) sequence along with its context. Original data processing: Nucleated cell counts were estimated from reference gene primer amplification. The protocol was immunoSEQ multiplex PCR, while the TCRdb copy is restricted to in-frame clones and leaves out a portion. The V and J calls and the clone size are those of that table, but D and trimming were determined from the DNA. The sample yields around 190,000 clones, around 80% seen once. The entry originates in a study of blood T cell repertoires in COVID-19. In the study overall: Donors in the United States, Italy and Spain gave samples during acute or convalescent COVID-19. Nucleic acid was either cDNA or gDNA, and it came from T cells, B-cell-depleted T cells, or PBMCs.

This CDR3 has 15 amino acids. Germline-derived CDR1 and CDR2 are LNHDA and SQIVND (reference sequence). With V trimmed by 0 bases and J by 12 bases, 10 bases remained unmatched. This chain uses TRBV19 with TRBJ2-5, with 10 bases aligning to TRBD2. The sequenced sample was peripheral blood. The source of this sequence is a human donor in a cohort sampled during active COVID-19. CDR3 coding DNA: TGTGCCAGTAGTATAGATCAGAGCGGGGGGGGTGTAAAGTACTTC. As protein: CASSIDQSGGGVKYF.